These 30 T cell receptor beta chains were sequenced from one sample in a study of patients and donors after allogeneic stem cell transplantation. TCRdb reprocessed the RT-PCR reads with MiXCR, giving one entry per CDR3 protein. The table shows roughly 940,000 distinct CDR3 sequences, with about 20% occurring only once. Sequencing was carried out using blood, either unsorted or a sorted T cell fraction (not recorded which). Source of these receptors: a human donor who was either an allogeneic HSCT recipient or a stem cell or donor lymphocyte infusion donor (not recorded which). It is not recorded whose cells these are; they may come from a transplant donor.

This clonotype has a handful of counts. The V call is TRBV5-1, the J call TRBJ2-1; tentatively, D is TRBD1 or TRBD2 (5 bases each). V was pared by 4 bases and J by 0 bases, with 11 bases between. The CDR3 is 15 amino acids. Germline loops: CDR1 SGHRS, CDR2 YFSETQ. In DNA form, the CDR3 reads TGCGCCAGCAGCCCGGGGACCACCTCCTACAATGAGCAGTTCTTC. As protein: CASSPGTTSYNEQFF.

The chain links TRBV5-1 to TRBJ1-2; 9 bases line up with TRBD1. Germline assignment: CDR1 SGHRS and CDR2 YFSETQ. This CDR3 has 16 amino acids. Trimming removed 4 bases from V and 2 bases from J; junction bases left unmatched: 9. CDR3 coding DNA: TGCGCCAGCAGCACCGGGACAGGGATGATGAACTATGGCTACACCTTC. Translated, it gives CASSTGTGMMNYGYTF.

The chain combines TRBV5-1 with TRBJ2-4, with D perhaps TRBD1 (6 bases). Germline V gene sequence: CDR1 SGHRS, CDR2 YFSETQ. CDR3 length: 19 amino acids. V was pared by 1 base and J by 3 bases, with 23 bases between. This CDR3 is CASSLPFTPPRGGKNIQYF. The CDR3 region has the DNA TGCGCCAGCAGCTTGCCGTTCACGCCGCCCAGGGGTGGCAAAAACATTCAGTACTTC.

The chain has TRBV12-3 or TRBV12-4 and TRBJ1-2; 8 bases fit TRBD1. The V and J ends lost 6 bases and 11 bases, in that order; junction bases with no gene match: 5. The CDR3 has 11 residues. The CDR3 spells CASSKTGGYTF. The DNA of the CDR3 is TGTGCCAGCAGCAAAACAGGGGGATACACCTTC.

This clonotype has a handful of counts. CDR3 protein: CASSLGGQSEKLFF. CDR3 sequence (DNA): TGTGCCAGCAGCTTAGGGGGGCAGAGTGAAAAACTGTTTTTT. V gene TRBV11-2 combines with J gene TRBJ1-4, with a tentative D call TRBD1 (6 bases). This CDR3 is 14 amino acids long. Germline V gene sequence: CDR1 SGHAT, CDR2 FQNNGV. V shed 1 base and J shed 7 bases, with 10 bases lying between them.

This clonotype was detected a few times. This chain uses TRBV20-1 with TRBJ1-2, with TRBD1 as a possible D gene (5 bases). Germline values: CDR1 DFQATT, CDR2 SNEGSKA (reference sequence). This CDR3 region has 12 residues. The V gene lost 0 bases and the J gene lost 11 bases, with 13 bases spanning the gap. For the CDR3, the DNA is TGCAGTGCTAGAGATCAGCAGGGAGGGTACACCTTC. Residues: CSARDQQGGYTF.

This clonotype was seen ten or more times. The rearrangement joins TRBV7-9 to TRBJ2-7; D is unclear. Trimming removed 4 bases at V and 2 bases at J, with 9 bases between. Germline V CDR1 and CDR2: SEHNR, FQNEAQ (reference sequence). The CDR3 loop spans 13 amino acids. The CDR3 DNA reads as TGTGCCAGCAGCTCGTCGAAGACCTACGAGCAGTACTTC. This translates into CASSSSKTYEQYF.

The sample holds a few counts of this clonotype. The V gene is TRBV5-1, the J gene TRBJ2-1; 13 nucleotides align to TRBD2. The CDR3 contains 15 residues. Germline CDR1 reads SGHRS; CDR2 reads YFSETQ. V was pared by 1 base and J by 7 bases, with 2 bases of the junction left unmatched. The CDR3 sequence is CASSLTSGRENEQFF. Written as DNA, the CDR3 is TGCGCCAGCAGCTTGACTAGCGGGAGGGAAAATGAGCAGTTCTTC.

The V and J genes are TRBV5-1 and TRBJ1-1; D is undetermined. The CDR3 contains 12 residues. V lost 3 bases and J 4 bases, leaving 7 bases between the germline ends. CDR1 and CDR2 from the germline V gene are SGHRS and YFSETQ. This chain's CDR3 is CASSSPSTEAFF. CDR3 bases: TGCGCCAGCAGCTCGCCGAGCACTGAAGCTTTCTTT.

This clonotype came up many times. The chain carries TRBV7-2 and TRBJ2-2; 7 bases align to TRBD2. Trimming took 4 bases from V and 5 from J; bases not matched to a gene: 7. The CDR3 spans 15 residues. CDR1 is SGHTA and CDR2 is FQGNSA in the germline V gene. The CDR3 DNA reads TGTGCCAGCAGCTCCACCGGGACTATTACCGGGGAGCTGTTTTTT. Protein: CASSSTGTITGELFF.

This clonotype was seen more than once but under ten times. This chain uses TRBV6-2 or TRBV6-3 with TRBJ2-2; weak D call: TRBD2 (6 bases). Germline V CDR1 and CDR2: MNHEY, SVGEGT. V was clipped by 0 bases and J by 7 bases, with 9 bases between them. The CDR3 loop spans 14 amino acids. Here the CDR3 DNA reads TGTGCCAGCAGTTACTCCCCGGGGGACGGGGAGCTGTTTTTT. Protein sequence: CASSYSPGDGELFF.

The chain combines TRBV12-3 or TRBV12-4 with TRBJ1-1, with D possibly being TRBD1 (5 bases). CDR3 size: 14 residues. V was pared by 7 bases and J by 1 base, with 13 bases between. This CDR3 reads CASTTDKRNTEAFF. The CDR3 DNA is TGTGCCAGCACCACGGACAAACGGAACACTGAAGCTTTCTTT.

The gene calls are TRBV5-1 and TRBJ1-2; no clear D. Germline assignment: CDR1 SGHRS and CDR2 YFSETQ. V was shortened by 4 bases and J by 0 bases, with 4 bases between the two germline ends. The CDR3 totals 12 residues. CDR3 in amino acids: CASSKANYGYTF. CDR3 DNA sequence: TGCGCCAGCAGCAAGGCTAACTATGGCTACACCTTC.

This clonotype was observed a few times. The chain uses TRBV20-1 and TRBJ1-5; 8 bases agree with TRBD1. This CDR3 is built from 16 residues. V trimming: 1 base; J trimming: 6 bases; junction bases outside the gene matches: 11. Germline V gene sequence: CDR1 DFQATT, CDR2 SNEGSKA (reference sequence). CDR3 nucleotide sequence: TGCAGTGCTAGAGCCAAGAAGGGACAGGCTGTTCAGCCCCAGCATTTT. Encoded protein: CSARAKKGQAVQPQHF.

In its sample, this clonotype was seen a few times. This chain uses TRBV20-1 with TRBJ2-2; D gene uncertain. This CDR3 has 16 amino acids. Trimming cost V 6 bases and J 0 bases, with 17 bases left between them. Germline assignment: CDR1 DFQATT and CDR2 SNEGSKA (reference sequence). The CDR3 nucleotides are TGCAGTGCCTCGAGACCCCAAACCCCGAACACCGGGGAGCTGTTTTTT. This sequence encodes CSASRPQTPNTGELFF.

The chain is built from TRBV18 and TRBJ2-1; no definite D call. The V gene lost 3 bases and the J gene lost 1 base, with 7 bases spanning the gap. This CDR3 has 14 amino acids. Looked up from germline, CDR1 is KGHSH and CDR2 is LQKENI. CDR3 region: CASSPLTSYNEQFF. Written as DNA, the CDR3 is TGTGCCAGCTCACCCCTTACGTCCTACAATGAGCAGTTCTTC.

The sample holds a few counts of this clonotype. V is TRBV10-3 and J is TRBJ2-4; 10 bases map to TRBD1. Germline CDR1 and CDR2: ENHRY and SYGVKD. The CDR3 sequence is 19 residues long. The junction had 12 bases not matched to a gene; V was cut back by 2 bases and J by 2 bases. The CDR3 sequence: CAISEVGTGALGTKNIQYF. Here the CDR3 DNA reads TGTGCCATCAGTGAGGTGGGGACAGGGGCCCTTGGAACCAAAAACATTCAGTACTTC.

J is TRBJ1-1 and V is TRBV9; TRBD1 agrees at 11 bases. Looked up from germline, CDR1 is SGDLS and CDR2 is YYNGEE. Trimming took 4 bases from V and 4 from J; bases not matched to a gene: 6. The CDR3 is 15 residues long. The DNA for the CDR3 is TGTGCCAGCAGCACGGGGGACAGGGGGGGCACTGAAGCTTTCTTT. This translates into CASSTGDRGGTEAFF. The full variable domain, rest sourced from reference TRBV9 and TRBJ1-1, is DSGVTQTPKHLITATGQRVTLRCSPRSGDLSVYWYQQSLDQGLQFLIQYYNGEERAKGNILERFSAQQFPDLHSELNLSSLELGDSALYFCASSTGDRGGTEAFFGQGTRLTVV.

The gene calls are TRBV6-6 and TRBJ2-7; D tentatively fits TRBD1 or TRBD2 (5 bases each). Germline loops: CDR1 MNHNY, CDR2 SVGAGI (reference sequence). This CDR3 has 11 amino acids. Deletions cut 8 bases from V and 5 bases from J, with 10 bases between. CDR3: CASYGDHEQYF. For the CDR3, the DNA is TGTGCCAGCTATGGGGACCACGAGCAGTACTTC.

The chain carries TRBV20-1 and TRBJ2-5; a possible D gene is TRBD2 (5 bases). Germline V gene lookup returns CDR1 DFQATT and CDR2 SNEGSKA (reference sequence). V was shortened by 4 bases and J by 5 bases, with 8 bases between the two germline ends. The CDR3 consists of 11 residues. The CDR3 DNA is TGCAGTGCTAATCCGGGGGAGACCCAGTACTTC. It translates to CSANPGETQYF.

The gene calls are TRBV5-1 and TRBJ2-7; D possibly matches TRBD1 or TRBD2 (5 bases each). The CDR3 extends over 13 amino acids. The V gene's germline CDR1 is SGHRS and CDR2 YFSETQ. V lost 4 bases and J lost 1, with 9 bases in between. The DNA of the CDR3 is TGCGCCAGCAGCATGGGGACGTCCTACGAGCAGTACTTC. Its translation: CASSMGTSYEQYF.

This clonotype was counted a few times. One junction end disagrees with the germline gene, perhaps due to a read error. This rearrangement joins TRBV4-3 to TRBJ1-1, with 7 bases fitting TRBD1. Looked up from germline, CDR1 is LGHNA and CDR2 is YSLEER. The CDR3 totals 13 residues. The CDR3 nucleotides read TGCGCCAGCACCCAATCAGGGGGCACTGAAGCTTTCTTT. Encoded protein: CASTQSGGTEAFF.

This clonotype was counted a few times. The J gene is TRBJ1-2, the V gene TRBV12-3 or TRBV12-4, with no clear D. This CDR3 has 14 residues. V was shortened by 2 bases and J by 0 bases, with 7 bases between the two germline ends. CDR3 DNA sequence: TGTGCCAGCAGTTTAAACAAAGCTAACTATGGCTACACCTTC. It is translated as CASSLNKANYGYTF.

This clonotype was observed a few times. The chain joins TRBV5-5 to TRBJ2-4; no definite D call. The CDR3 runs to 14 residues. Germline-derived CDR1 and CDR2 are SGHKS and YYEKEE (reference sequence). With 2 bases removed from V and 0 bases from J, the gap between germline ends came to 6 bases. The CDR3 nucleotides are TGTGCCAGCAGCTTAGCCGTAGCCAAAAACATTCAGTACTTC. Protein sequence: CASSLAVAKNIQYF.

J is TRBJ2-2 and V is TRBV12-5, with D unclear. Germline values: CDR1 LGHNT, CDR2 FRNRAP. The CDR3 spans 12 residues. The ends were cut back, 6 bases at V and 6 bases at J, with 8 bases in the middle. The CDR3 DNA sequence: TGTGCTAGTGGCGGTGGGGCCGGGGAGCTGTTTTTT. It codes for CASGGGAGELFF.

The CDR3 DNA reads as TGTGCCAGCAGCCAACTCCTAAGGGGGCGGGCTTGGGAGCAGTACTTC. Amino acid sequence: CASSQLLRGRAWEQYF. V and J are TRBV4-2 and TRBJ2-7, with TRBD1 matching 7 bases. With V trimmed by 2 bases and J by 7 bases, 14 bases remained unmatched. CDR1 is LGHNA and CDR2 is YNFKEQ in the germline V gene. The CDR3 is 16 amino acids.

This clonotype was observed a handful of times. The rearrangement uses TRBV20-1 and TRBJ1-1; D is unresolved. This CDR3 has 8 residues. Between the trimmed V and J ends, which lost 3 bases and 10 bases, there was a span of 3 bases. Germline V CDR1 and CDR2: DFQATT, SNEGSKA (reference sequence). The CDR3 loop reads CSARGAFF. The CDR3 coding sequence is TGCAGTGCTAGGGGAGCTTTCTTT.

This rearrangement joins TRBV19 to TRBJ1-5; no definite D call. The CDR3 sequence is 15 residues long. Germline CDR1 LNHDA, CDR2 SQIVND (reference sequence). V dropped 3 bases and J dropped 1 base, with 10 bases sitting between them. The CDR3 DNA reads TGTGCCAGTAGTATGGAGGGTATCAGCAATCAGCCCCAGCATTTT. Translated: CASSMEGISNQPQHF.

This chain connects TRBV30 to TRBJ2-3; 7 positions agree with TRBD1. Germline V gene data show CDR1 as GTSNPN and CDR2 as SVGIG (reference sequence). The CDR3 extends over 14 amino acids. J gave up 4 bases and V 5 bases, and 9 bases lay outside the gene matches. CDR3 residues: CAWDRAVMSDTQYF. The CDR3 coding sequence is TGTGCCTGGGACAGGGCTGTAATGTCAGATACGCAGTATTTT.

A remark on this clonotype: Compared with germline, one end of the junction differs, possibly owing to a read error. The J gene is TRBJ1-5, the V gene TRBV27; weak D call: TRBD1 (5 bases). CDR3 length equals 14 residues. The germline gives CDR1 MNHEY, CDR2 SMNVEV (reference sequence). As DNA, the CDR3 is TGTGCCAGAAGTTTATGGGGGAAAGCTCAGCCCCAGCATTTT. This codes for CARSLWGKAQPQHF.